The clone carrying this T cell receptor beta chain came up a few times. This sample is part of a study of CD8+ T cells in alopecia areata. In the study overall: Tofacitinib administration persisted for 6 to 18 months, succeeded by 6 months off drug.

RNA was extracted and reverse transcribed into cDNA as the sequencing template. Produced via immunoSEQ multiplex PCR; TCRdb's table is partial and in-frame only. The sample consists of fewer than 250,000 clones, roughly 57% of them appearing once. Germline CDR1 and CDR2: LNHDA and SQIVND (reference sequence). This CDR3 spans 13 amino acids. V lost 7 bases and J lost 4, with 11 bases in between. The chain links TRBV19 to TRBJ1-5, with D hard to call. The receptor was derived from a human donor with alopecia areata. Sequenced here: CD4+ T cells sorted from blood, sampled at week 0. The CDR3, as DNA: TGTGCCAGTACTGGCCCGGGGAATCAGCCCCAGCATTTT. This gives the protein CASTGPGNQPQHF. Full variable domain (remainder filled in from reference TRBV19 and TRBJ1-5): DGGITQSPKYLFRKEGQNVTLSCEQNLNHDAMYWYRQDPGQGLRLIYYSQIVNDFQKGDIAEGYSVSREKKESFPLTVTSAQKNPTAFYLCASTGPGNQPQHFGDGTRLSIL.